Shown below are 8 T cell receptor beta chains from a single sample sequenced in a study of T cells after yellow fever vaccination. MiXCR, applied by TCRdb to the 5' RACE reads, yields one record per CDR3 protein. The sample yields roughly 45,000 distinct CDR3 sequences, roughly 7% seen once. Material: CD8+ T cells not binding an NS4B(214-222) dextramer, sorted from PBMCs, obtained 45 days after the yellow fever booster vaccination. The source is a man aged 25-45 years who received the YFV17D yellow fever vaccine.

Note on this clonotype: A much larger clone sits a single nucleotide away, making a read error possible. The V call is TRBV4-2, the J call TRBJ2-3; D is possibly TRBD2 (6 bases). The CDR3 spans 15 residues. Germline V CDR1 and CDR2: LGHNA, YNFKEQ. V lost 0 bases, J lost 3 bases, and 10 bases lay in between. The CDR3 region has the DNA TGTGCCAGCAGCCAAGAAGGAGGGTGGACAGATACGCAGTATTTT. It translates to CASSQEGGWTDTQYF.

This clonotype was seen ten or more times. The rearrangement uses TRBV7-3 and TRBJ2-3, with 11 bases matching TRBD1. From germline, CDR1 is SGHTA and CDR2 FQGTGA. This CDR3 has 14 amino acids. V lost 5 bases, J lost 6 bases, and 4 bases stayed unmatched. The CDR3 DNA is TGTGCCAGCAGCCCAGGGACAGGGGGGGATACGCAGTATTTT. Its protein product is CASSPGTGGDTQYF.

This clonotype has just a few counts. The chain carries TRBV29-1 and TRBJ2-7; D unclear. Trimming took off 0 bases at V and 7 bases at J, with 19 bases between the two ends. This CDR3 contains 15 residues. Germline CDR1 SQVTM, CDR2 ANQGSEA. In DNA form, the CDR3 reads TGCAGCGTTGAAGAAGGCACACGAGGAGTTTCAGAGCAGTACTTC. It is translated as CSVEEGTRGVSEQYF.

This clonotype was found many times. The chain links TRBV2 to TRBJ2-7; D unclear. The germline V gene encodes CDR1 SNHLY and CDR2 FYNNEI. The CDR3 loop spans 13 amino acids. V lost 7 bases to trimming and J lost 2 bases, with 12 bases between them. CDR3 coding DNA: TGTGCCAGCATATTGGGGATCACCTACGAGCAGTACTTC. It codes for CASILGITYEQYF. Using reference TRBV2 and TRBJ2-7 for the parts outside the CDR3, the full variable domain is EPEVTQTPSHQVTQMGQEVILRCVPISNHLYFYWYRQILGQKVEFLVSFYNNEISEKSEIFDDQFSVERPDGSNFTLKIRSTKLEDSAMYFCASILGITYEQYFGPGTRLTVT.

This clonotype has ten or more counts. The chain is built from TRBV7-2 and TRBJ1-1, with no clear D. The CDR3 extends over 13 amino acids. Trimming removed 3 bases at V and 4 bases at J, with 9 bases between. Germline CDR1 and CDR2: SGHTA and FQGNSA. The CDR3, as DNA: TGTGCCAGCAGCTTGGGGTATGCCACTGAAGCTTTCTTT. This sequence encodes CASSLGYATEAFF.

This clonotype has a count of ten or more. The rearrangement links TRBV4-3 to TRBJ2-1; 9 bases align to TRBD2. J was trimmed by 4 bases and V by 4 bases; bases with no gene match: 11. Germline-derived CDR1 and CDR2 are LGHNA and YSLEER. The CDR3 contains 17 residues. CDR3 bases: TGCGCCAGCAGCCCCACCCGGTCTAGCGGGGTATACAATGAGCAGTTCTTC. This sequence encodes CASSPTRSSGVYNEQFF.

This clonotype showed up just a few times. The chain links TRBV5-4 to TRBJ2-2; D is uncertain. Looked up from germline, CDR1 is SGHNT and CDR2 is YYREEE (reference sequence). The CDR3 has 12 amino acids. The V end lost 4 bases, the J end lost 5 bases, and 6 bases lay between the germline ends. The CDR3 DNA reads TGTGCCAGCAGCGGACGGACCGGGGAGCTGTTTTTT. Translating gives CASSGRTGELFF.

At least ten counts were recorded for this clonotype. This sequence joins TRBV24-1 and TRBJ2-3, with D maybe TRBD2 (6 bases). CDR3 size: 13 residues. Deletions cut 5 bases from V and 9 bases from J, with 14 bases between. Germline V gene data show CDR1 as KGHDR and CDR2 as SFDVKD. CDR3 nucleotides: TGTGCCACCAGTGGGGATAGCGGCGGGACGCAGTATTTT. It translates to CATSGDSGGTQYF.